The entry below describes one T cell receptor beta chain. Its antigen is currently not known. No qualities accompany the bases; no much larger clone lies one base away. Using the deep immunoSEQ assay, TCR CDR3 regions were amplified from genomic DNA by multiplex PCR. Extracted genomic DNA from each cell subset was distributed evenly across all wells of several immunoSEQ 96-well plates, and each plate was treated as a replicate. For sorted subsets, approximately 190 ng of genomic DNA, equivalent to around 31,000 T cell genomes, went into each replicate PCR. The purified libraries were quantified using a Qubit 3.0 fluorometer, sized with a Bioanalyzer 2100, and then quantified again using the KAPA Library Quantification kit. Each immunoSEQ 96-well plate was sequenced on its own single-read 150-cycle Illumina NextSeq 550 flow cell. The paper's data handling went like this. The immunoSEQ output contained only junctional sequences without quality scores, so filtering could not match that applied to full-length reads. Sequences were annotated with PyIR, a Python wrapper for IgBLAST v1.9, using IMGT germline references to assign V/J genes and CDR3. Any read was removed if the V/J assignment was weak (E-value above 1e-6), the CDR3 was missing, or the read contained stop codons, out-of-frame junctions, or ambiguous translated residues. A V3J clonotype was defined by an identical inferred V gene, J gene, and CDR3 amino acid sequence. The percentage overlap between two repertoires was calculated by dividing the number of shared unique clonotypes by the size of the smaller repertoire. Three approaches were used to assess repertoire richness: RTK rarefaction, the Chao1 estimator, and Recon v2.1 estimates of unobserved clonotypes. For all TCRbeta clonotypes obtained by the gDNA method from a handful of donors, generation probabilities were computed with OLGA. TCRdb took this table from immuneACCESS and kept in-frame rearrangements with V and J called. Such tables lack part of the clones; where checked against another copy, unresolved V genes explain under half of the gap, and the rest is unexplained. Clone size and V and J calls were adopted from that table, with D and trimming inferred from the DNA. This sample is represented by some 2,400,000 clones; roughly 95% of them were singletons. The ten largest account for approximately 0.13% of the sample.

Healthy HIV-negative adults with no recently reported acute infections or vaccinations were included as donors. Every donor was a Caucasian adult living in Nashville, Tennessee, USA. Magnetic negative selection was used to enrich CD4+ T cells, after which naive cells were positively selected on CD45RA and the negative fraction became the memory subset. After blood collection by leukapheresis, PBMCs were isolated using Ficoll-Histopaque density gradient centrifugation and then cryopreserved in the vapor phase of liquid nitrogen. Analytical flow cytometry was used to check the purity and quantity of every magnetically sorted T cell population. Genomic DNA was isolated from every sorted fraction and measured by UV absorbance on a Nanodrop 2000c. These data are taken from a study of shared clonotypes between healthy human individuals (dated by TCRdb to the early 2020s). For the wider study: Three men and a couple of women, aged 18 to 49 years, made up the cohort. Leukapheresis yielded between about 0.94 and 9.5 billion PBMCs per donor. For each donor, CD4 naive and CD4 memory were each run on three plates, CD8 naive on two plates, and CD8 memory on one plate. The study deeply sequenced blood TCR repertoires of about 5 healthy adults to estimate repertoire size and the extent of clonotype sharing between individuals. To increase sequencing depth and limit assay-specific biases, different laboratories used diverse techniques to prepare libraries and sequence TCR repertoires.

Overall study outcomes, separate from this receptor: Sharing across a handful of donors was observed for about 5% of naive CD4, over 3% of naive CD8, 2% to 2.5% of memory CD4, and roughly 0.4% of memory CD8 clonotypes. Only blood was sampled, and tissue TCR repertoires likely differ from those in blood. Naive subsets generally had larger estimated clonotype richness than memory subsets did. Even with the large sequencing depth, rarefaction of the sorted-subset datasets indicated that sequencing was incomplete. The genetic and exposure-history diversity represented was limited by the small number of donors. Clonotypes shared by all four sorted-subset donors showed higher generation probabilities than non-shared clonotypes. Pairwise subsampling led to the expectation that sequencing depth would affect the degree of clonotype sharing among donors.

The CDR3 holds 15 amino acids from the cysteine to the phenylalanine. Only the CDR3 DNA stays, 45 bases, in frame from base 1. Based on the germline V gene, the CDR1 and CDR2 sequences are SGHTA and FQGNSA. V sheds 8 bases and J sheds 5 bases, leaving 21 bases between their ends. The sequence joins TRBV7-2 to TRBJ2-5, and possibly TRBD2, on 6 matching bases. Sequenced sample: naive CD4+ T cells sorted from blood. In the paper's terms, the cell subset or site label means: CD45RA+ positively selected. This clonotype originated in a man between 18 and 35 years old in good health. This receptor carries the CDR3 CASQAVGTGAETQYF. The nucleotide sequence is TGTGCCAGCCAAGCGGTGGGGACTGGGGCGGAGACCCAGTACTTC.